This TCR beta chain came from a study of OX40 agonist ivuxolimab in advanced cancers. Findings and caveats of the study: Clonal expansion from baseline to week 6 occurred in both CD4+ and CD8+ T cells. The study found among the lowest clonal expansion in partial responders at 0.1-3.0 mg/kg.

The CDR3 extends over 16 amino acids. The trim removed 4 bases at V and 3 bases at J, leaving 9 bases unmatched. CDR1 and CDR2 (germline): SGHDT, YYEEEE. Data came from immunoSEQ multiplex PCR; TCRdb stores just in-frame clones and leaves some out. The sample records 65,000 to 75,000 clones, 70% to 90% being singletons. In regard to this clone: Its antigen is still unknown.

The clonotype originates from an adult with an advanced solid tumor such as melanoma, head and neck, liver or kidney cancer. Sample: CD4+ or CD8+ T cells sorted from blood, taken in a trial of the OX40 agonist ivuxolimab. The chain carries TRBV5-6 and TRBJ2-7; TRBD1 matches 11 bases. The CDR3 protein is CASSVGTGGNYYEQYF. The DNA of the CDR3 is TGTGCCAGCAGCGTCGGGACAGGGGGTAACTACTACGAGCAGTACTTC.